These 17 T cell receptor beta chains originate from one sample sequenced in a study of blood T cell repertoires in COVID-19. Libraries were prepared by immunoSEQ multiplex PCR; TCRdb keeps only in-frame clonotypes and omits some of them. The sample lists about 200,000 clones, 82% occurring once. Sequenced sample: PBMCs or T cells enriched from blood (not recorded which). These receptors were collected from a man aged 40-49 years who had recovered from COVID-19.

The chain joins TRBV11-3 to TRBJ2-1; the match to TRBD2 covers 10 bases. V lost 2 bases to trimming and J lost 6 bases; unmatched junction nucleotides: 13. Germline CDR1 SGHNT, CDR2 YENEEA. CDR3 length: 18 amino acids. CDR3 amino acids: CASSLSQAGTSATNEQFF. The CDR3 coding sequence is TGTGCCAGCAGCTTAAGCCAAGCCGGGACTAGCGCTACCAATGAGCAGTTCTTC.

The chain uses TRBV15 and TRBJ2-3; 11 nucleotides align to TRBD1. Per the germline V gene, CDR1 is LNHNV and CDR2 is YYDKDF (reference sequence). The CDR3 loop spans 17 amino acids. The V gene end was trimmed by 0 bases and the J gene end by 4 bases; junction bases not matched to a gene: 6. The CDR3 coding sequence is TGTGCCACCAGCAGAGACAGGACAGGGGGCCTTGCAGATACGCAGTATTTT. It translates to CATSRDRTGGLADTQYF.

CDR3 residues: CASSLVAREANEKLFF. For the CDR3, the DNA is TGTGCCAGCAGCTTGGTAGCGCGGGAGGCTAATGAAAAACTGTTTTTT. The V and J genes are TRBV5-5 and TRBJ1-4; D gene unclear. Germline values: CDR1 SGHKS, CDR2 YYEKEE (reference sequence). CDR3 length equals 16 residues. V was cut by 0 bases and J by 3 bases, with 12 bases left in between.

The chain joins TRBV5-4 to TRBJ1-2; perhaps TRBD1 as D (5 bases). V was shortened by 2 bases and J by 8 bases, with 16 bases between the two germline ends. Germline V CDR1 and CDR2: SGHNT, YYREEE (reference sequence). The CDR3 consists of 14 residues. CDR3 sequence: CASSFQGPGGGYTF. CDR3 bases: TGTGCCAGCAGCTTCCAGGGCCCCGGGGGAGGCTACACCTTC.

This chain links TRBV7-3 with TRBJ2-1, with D possibly matching TRBD2 (5 bases). The CDR3 consists of 16 residues. Germline V gene lookup returns CDR1 SGHTA and CDR2 FQGTGA. Trimming cost V 2 bases and J 0 bases, with 11 bases left between them. Here the CDR3 DNA reads TGTGCCAGCAGCTTAGAGGGCCCCAGCTCCTACAATGAGCAGTTCTTC. The encoded protein is CASSLEGPSSYNEQFF.

The chain is built from TRBV30 and TRBJ1-3; 8 nucleotides match TRBD1. V trimming: 8 bases; J trimming: 4 bases; junction bases outside the gene matches: 1. The CDR3 runs to 11 residues. The germline V gene has CDR1 GTSNPN and CDR2 SVGIG (reference sequence). The CDR3, as DNA: TGTGCCGGGGACAGGGGAAACACCATATATTTT. Translation: CAGDRGNTIYF. Filled out from reference TRBV30 and TRBJ1-3, the complete variable domain reads SQTIHQWPATLVQPVGSPLSLECTVEGTSNPNLYWYRQAAGRGLQLLFYSVGIGQISSEVPQNLSASRPQDRQFILSSKKLLLSDSGFYLCAGDRGNTIYFGEGSWLTVV.

The chain is built from TRBV7-9 and TRBJ1-4; D is perhaps TRBD1 (5 bases). The germline CDR1 and CDR2 sequences are SEHNR and FQNEAQ (reference sequence). The CDR3 sequence is 15 residues long. V was shortened by 6 bases and J by 5 bases, with 16 bases between the two germline ends. DNA of the CDR3: TGTGCCAGCAGATTAATGGGGGGAGCGAATGAAAAACTGTTTTTT. Translation gives CASRLMGGANEKLFF.

This rearrangement joins TRBV5-1 to TRBJ2-7, with 8 nucleotides matching TRBD1. The V gene end was trimmed by 1 base and the J gene end by 2 bases; junction bases not matched to a gene: 5. The CDR3 totals 15 residues. CDR1 is SGHRS and CDR2 is YFSETQ in the germline V gene. The CDR3 DNA reads as TGCGCCAGCAGCTTGTTTGGACAGGGACCCTACGAGCAGTACGTC. Translation gives CASSLFGQGPYEQYV.

The chain joins TRBV4-3 to TRBJ2-6; D not resolved. Germline V gives CDR1 LGHNA, CDR2 YSLEER. The CDR3 consists of 17 residues. Trimming took off 4 bases at V and 1 base at J, with 14 bases between the two ends. The CDR3 coding sequence is TGCGCCAGCAGCCCAAAGGCAGGCCCTTCTGGGGCCAACGTCCTGACTTTC. This gives the protein CASSPKAGPSGANVLTF.

The gene calls are TRBV29-1 and TRBJ1-1, with TRBD1 matching 7 bases. Per germline, CDR1 SQVTM and CDR2 ANQGSEA. Trimming cost V 5 bases and J 1 base; bases outside gene matches: 4. This CDR3 comprises 13 residues. The CDR3 protein is CSVSTGTNTEAFF. The CDR3 DNA sequence: TGCAGCGTTTCGACAGGGACGAACACTGAAGCTTTCTTT.

The J gene is TRBJ1-5, the V gene TRBV7-2, with D possibly matching TRBD1 (5 bases). Germline CDR1 is SGHTA and CDR2 is FQGNSA. The germline V and J ends were trimmed by 2 bases and 2 bases, with 10 bases remaining between them. The CDR3 runs 15 residues. The CDR3 protein is CASSLMGGGNQPQHF. CDR3 nucleotide sequence: TGTGCCAGCAGCTTAATGGGAGGGGGCAATCAGCCCCAGCATTTT.

This clone was recorded only once. The CDR3 bases are TGTGCCAGTAGTATAGTCTCTGGACAGGCCCTCTATGGCTACACCTTC. Residues: CASSIVSGQALYGYTF. The chain links TRBV19 to TRBJ1-2; 7 positions match TRBD1. Unmatched junction bases numbered 9, after V lost 1 base and J lost 4 bases. This CDR3 has 16 amino acids. Germline V gene data show CDR1 as LNHDA and CDR2 as SQIVND (reference sequence).

The rearrangement joins TRBV5-1 to TRBJ2-6; D gene unclear. Between the trimmed V and J ends, which lost 2 bases and 13 bases, there was a span of 10 bases. Per germline, CDR1 SGHRS and CDR2 YFSETQ. There are 12 residues in the CDR3. The DNA for the CDR3 is TGCGCCAGCAGCTTAGCCAAGGAGGTCCTGACTTTC. Its protein product is CASSLAKEVLTF.

The sample holds one count of this clone. The gene calls are TRBV19 and TRBJ1-1; TRBD1 matches 10 bases. J gave up 6 bases and V 5 bases, and 15 bases lay outside the gene matches. Germline V gives CDR1 LNHDA, CDR2 SQIVND (reference sequence). This CDR3 is built from 17 residues. As DNA, the CDR3 is TGTGCCAGTAGTGACAGGGGGCGGTTTGTATCGATCGCTGAAGCTTTCTTT. Its protein product is CASSDRGRFVSIAEAFF.

The genes are TRBV13 and TRBJ2-3; a weak D match, TRBD2 (6 bases). Trimming stripped 2 bases from V and 5 bases from J, with 14 bases between. The germline V gene has CDR1 PRHDT and CDR2 FYEKMQ (reference sequence). The CDR3 runs 15 residues. The CDR3 sequence: CASSLSFAGLDTQYF. DNA for the CDR3: TGTGCCAGCAGCTTATCGTTTGCGGGACTAGATACGCAGTATTTT.

This chain links TRBV30 with TRBJ1-1; D perhaps matches TRBD1 (6 bases). Trimming stripped 3 bases from V and 4 bases from J, with 18 bases between. Germline-derived CDR1 and CDR2 are GTSNPN and SVGIG (reference sequence). The CDR3 is made up of 15 amino acids. The CDR3 reads CAWSHREGRGTEAFF. The CDR3 nucleotides read TGTGCCTGGAGCCACAGGGAGGGCCGAGGCACTGAAGCTTTCTTT.

The CDR3 is CASSIGPTYEQYV. CDR3 coding DNA: TGTGCCAGTAGTATTGGCCCAACCTACGAGCAGTACGTC. The chain carries TRBV19 and TRBJ2-7; D is unclear. The CDR3 runs 13 residues. Trimming removed 3 bases at V and 2 bases at J, with 8 bases between. CDR1 and CDR2 (germline): LNHDA, SQIVND (reference sequence).